A selection of T cell receptor beta chains follows, all from one sample in a study of cytomegalovirus exposure and HLA in healthy donors. Clones were read by immunoSEQ multiplex PCR, and TCRdb kept only the in-frame ones, dropping some. The sample contains fewer than 300,000 clones, roughly 88% of which appear only once. Sequenced: PBMCs. Receptors originate from a man in his forties or fifties in good health and CMV-seropositive. Each CDR3 is given with its conserved first and last residue. A D gene is named only where the DNA matches it firmly. The size field is filled for only some rows; it gives once, few, many or a size class.

clone_size	v_call	j_call	d_call	cdr3_aa	cdr3_nt
NA	TRBV5-6	TRBJ2-7	NA	CASSPLGDYEQYF	TGTGCCAGCAGCCCTTTAGGGGACTACGAGCAGTACTTC
NA	TRBV2	TRBJ2-3	NA	CASSPWGETDTQYF	TGTGCCAGCAGTCCGTGGGGCGAAACAGATACGCAGTATTTT
NA	TRBV5-1	TRBJ2-1	NA	CASSLDSLYSYNEQFF	TGCGCCAGCAGCTTGGACAGCCTGTACTCCTACAATGAGCAGTTCTTC
NA	TRBV28	TRBJ2-7	TRBD2	CASSQTSGRVYEQYF	TGTGCCAGCAGTCAGACTAGCGGGAGGGTTTACGAGCAGTACTTC
NA	TRBV6-1	TRBJ1-3	NA	CATRSSGNTIYF	TGTGCCACCCGGAGCTCTGGAAACACCATATATTTT
NA	TRBV19	TRBJ1-5	NA	CASSPRTVSQPQHF	TGTGCCAGTAGTCCTAGGACAGTCAGTCAGCCCCAGCATTTT
NA	TRBV6-6	TRBJ1-5	NA	CASTLRGRNQPQHF	TGTGCCAGCACCCTACGGGGGAGAAATCAGCCCCAGCATTTT
NA	TRBV18	TRBJ2-2	TRBD1	CASSPGQGNTGELFF	TGTGCCAGCTCACCTGGACAGGGAAACACCGGGGAGCTGTTTTTT
NA	TRBV7-8	TRBJ2-1	TRBD2	CASSPGLAGGRGGEQFF	TGTGCCAGCAGCCCGGGACTAGCGGGAGGTCGTGGTGGTGAGCAGTTCTTC
NA	TRBV25-1	TRBJ2-5	TRBD2	CASSEYGLAGAPGAQYF	TGTGCCAGCAGTGAATATGGGCTAGCGGGGGCCCCGGGGGCCCAGTACTTC
NA	TRBV7-9	TRBJ2-1	TRBD2	CASSLQRGSYNEQFF	TGTGCCAGCAGCTTACAGCGGGGTTCCTACAATGAGCAGTTCTTC
NA	TRBV6-6	TRBJ1-2	NA	CASSSGWSGHIYGYTF	TGTGCCAGCAGTTCGGGGTGGTCGGGACACATATATGGCTACACCTTC
NA	TRBV23-1	TRBJ2-5	NA	CASSQWGRRAQETQYF	TGCGCCAGCAGTCAATGGGGGAGGAGAGCCCAAGAGACCCAGTACTTC
once	TRBV15	TRBJ2-7	NA	CATSRLGWGHEQYF	TGTGCCACCAGCAGACTGGGATGGGGCCACGAGCAGTACTTC
once	TRBV18	TRBJ1-1	NA	CASSPWGRNTEAFF	TGTGCCAGCTCACCATGGGGGCGGAACACTGAAGCTTTCTTT
NA	TRBV19	TRBJ2-7	TRBD1	CASSMGTGFYEQYF	TGTGCCAGTAGTATGGGGACAGGGTTTTACGAGCAGTACTTC
NA	TRBV4-3	TRBJ1-2	NA	CASSQDRGGGGYGYTF	TGCGCCAGCAGCCAAGATAGAGGGGGGGGAGGATATGGCTACACCTTC
NA	TRBV19	TRBJ2-7	NA	CASSKQGNYEQYF	TGTGCCAGTAGTAAACAGGGAAACTACGAGCAGTACTTC
NA	TRBV4-1	TRBJ2-7	TRBD2	CASSQGTSGRKYEQYF	TGCGCCAGCAGCCAAGGCACTAGCGGGAGGAAATACGAGCAGTACTTC
NA	TRBV7-3	TRBJ1-1	NA	CASSSQENTEAFF	TGTGCCAGCAGCTCCCAGGAGAACACTGAAGCTTTCTTT
NA	TRBV27	TRBJ2-2	NA	CASSSSWEHTGELFF	TGTGCCAGCAGTTCTTCATGGGAGCACACCGGGGAGCTGTTTTTT
NA	TRBV5-4	TRBJ2-3	TRBD2	CASTQRLSGRGADTQYF	TGTGCCAGCACCCAAAGGTTGAGCGGGAGAGGGGCAGATACGCAGTATTTT
NA	TRBV7-2	TRBJ1-1	NA	CASSLAYHRRNTEAFF	TGTGCCAGCAGCTTAGCTTATCACAGGCGGAACACTGAAGCTTTCTTT
NA	TRBV11-2	TRBJ2-6	NA	CASSPLSTVVRSGANVLTF	TGTGCCAGCAGCCCCCTGTCGACAGTGGTAAGGTCTGGGGCCAACGTCCTGACTTTC
NA	TRBV10-3	TRBJ2-7	NA	CAIRVGRESSYEQYF	TGTGCCATCAGGGTGGGGCGGGAAAGCTCCTACGAGCAGTACTTC
NA	TRBV27	TRBJ1-4	NA	CASSLLSGEKLFF	TGTGCCAGCAGTTTATTGTCCGGGGAAAAACTGTTTTTT
NA	TRBV2	TRBJ2-1	TRBD2	CASSEASGSRYNEQFF	TGTGCCAGCAGTGAGGCTAGCGGGAGTCGGTACAATGAGCAGTTCTTC
NA	TRBV9	TRBJ2-3	TRBD2	CASSVGLAGVEDTQYF	TGTGCCAGCAGCGTAGGGCTAGCGGGAGTGGAGGATACGCAGTATTTT
once	TRBV4-1	TRBJ1-6	TRBD1	CASSQAEGADSPLHF	TGCGCCAGCAGCCAAGCGGAGGGGGCGGATTCACCCCTCCACTTT
NA	TRBV11-2	TRBJ2-5	TRBD1	CASSRGTGEETQYF	TGTGCCAGCAGCAGGGGGACAGGGGAAGAGACCCAGTACTTC
NA	TRBV5-5	TRBJ1-5	TRBD1	CASSLAPGTGQQPQHF	TGTGCCAGCAGCTTAGCCCCCGGGACAGGGCAGCAGCCCCAGCATTTT
NA	TRBV2	TRBJ2-1	TRBD2	CASSRLAGESAEQFF	TGTGCCAGCAGCCGGCTAGCGGGAGAATCGGCCGAGCAGTTCTTC
NA	TRBV7-2	TRBJ1-5	NA	CASSPTLAGNQPQHF	TGTGCCAGCAGCCCTACCCTAGCAGGAAATCAGCCCCAGCATTTT
NA	TRBV7-8	TRBJ2-7	NA	CASSLAETPTVPQREQYF	TGTGCCAGCAGCTTAGCCGAGACTCCCACCGTACCGCAGAGGGAGCAGTACTTC
NA	TRBV5-4	TRBJ1-3	NA	CASRAGGASGNTIYF	TGTGCCAGCAGGGCAGGTGGCGCGTCTGGAAACACCATATATTTT
NA	TRBV7-7	TRBJ2-1	NA	CASSLVIAGEQFF	TGTGCTAGCAGCTTAGTCATAGCTGGTGAGCAGTTCTTC
NA	TRBV6-1	TRBJ1-5	TRBD1	CASSDPTGGGGQPQHF	TGTGCCAGCAGTGACCCGACAGGGGGAGGAGGTCAGCCCCAGCATTTT
NA	TRBV19	TRBJ1-5	NA	CASTTQGINQPQHF	TGTGCCAGTACCACGCAGGGGATTAATCAGCCCCAGCATTTT
NA	TRBV21-1	TRBJ2-5	NA	CASRTGWETQYF	TGTGCCAGCAGAACAGGGTGGGAGACCCAGTACTTC
NA	TRBV19	TRBJ1-1	NA	CASSTDTGAEAFF	TGTGCCAGTAGTACAGATACGGGAGCTGAAGCTTTCTTT
NA	TRBV10-2	TRBJ2-3	TRBD2	CASSLTSGRTDTQYF	TGCGCCAGCAGCCTTACTAGCGGGAGAACAGATACGCAGTATTTT
NA	TRBV11-2	TRBJ2-4	NA	CASSPAPDRRYF	TGTGCCAGCAGCCCCGCTCCCGACAGGCGGTACTTC
NA	TRBV5-1	TRBJ2-5	NA	CASSHDRPNQETQYF	TGCGCCAGCAGTCACGACAGACCGAATCAAGAGACCCAGTACTTC
NA	TRBV7-9	TRBJ2-7	NA	CASSSLGRSSYEQYF	TGTGCCAGCAGCTCCCTGGGGAGGAGCTCCTACGAGCAGTACTTC
NA	TRBV5-6	TRBJ1-4	TRBD1	CASSLVPGGSNEKLFF	TGTGCCAGCAGCTTGGTGCCAGGGGGGTCTAATGAAAAACTGTTTTTT
NA	TRBV28	TRBJ1-5	NA	CASSFRPRDSLNQPQHF	TGTGCCAGCAGTTTCCGTCCCCGAGACAGCCTCAATCAGCCCCAGCATTTT
NA	TRBV27	TRBJ2-7	TRBD1	CASSPGTGLYYEQYF	TGTGCCAGCAGTCCAGGGACAGGCCTCTACTACGAGCAGTACTTC
few	TRBV6-5	TRBJ1-1	NA	CASSYEGVSTEAFF	TGTGCCAGCAGTTACGAGGGGGTTTCGACTGAAGCTTTCTTT
NA	TRBV7-9	TRBJ2-5	NA	CASSLRGSETQYF	TGTGCCAGCAGCTTAAGAGGTTCTGAGACCCAGTACTTC
NA	TRBV6-6	TRBJ2-1	TRBD2	CASSHPGGPTYEQFF	TGTGCCAGCAGTCACCCGGGAGGGCCAACCTATGAGCAGTTCTTC
NA	TRBV27	TRBJ1-4	NA	CASRGRQVRDTTNEKLFF	TGTGCCAGCAGGGGACGACAGGTGAGGGACACAACTAATGAAAAACTGTTTTTT
NA	TRBV28	TRBJ2-7	TRBD1	CASSATGVHSYEQYF	TGTGCCAGCAGCGCCACAGGGGTGCACTCCTACGAGCAGTACTTC
once	TRBV14	TRBJ2-1	TRBD1	CASSQEDRVPLNEQFF	TGTGCCAGCAGCCAGGAAGACAGGGTCCCTCTCAATGAGCAGTTCTTC
NA	TRBV27	TRBJ2-7	NA	CASSLSSVFSSYEQYF	TGTGCCAGCAGTTTATCCTCCGTGTTCAGCTCCTACGAGCAGTACTTC
NA	TRBV15	TRBJ2-7	TRBD2	CATSARTSVSYEQYF	TGTGCCACCAGCGCCCGGACTAGCGTCTCCTACGAGCAGTACTTC